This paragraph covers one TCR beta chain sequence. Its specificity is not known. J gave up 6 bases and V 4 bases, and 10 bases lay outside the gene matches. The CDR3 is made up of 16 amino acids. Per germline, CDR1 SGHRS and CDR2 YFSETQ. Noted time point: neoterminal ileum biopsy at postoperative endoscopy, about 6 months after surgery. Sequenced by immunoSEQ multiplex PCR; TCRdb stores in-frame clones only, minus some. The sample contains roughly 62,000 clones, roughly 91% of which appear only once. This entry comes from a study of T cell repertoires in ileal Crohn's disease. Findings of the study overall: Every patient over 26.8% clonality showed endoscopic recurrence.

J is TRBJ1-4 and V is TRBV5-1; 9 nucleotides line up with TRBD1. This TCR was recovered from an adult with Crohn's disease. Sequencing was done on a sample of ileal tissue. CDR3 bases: TGCGCCAGCAGCCCGGGACAGGGAAGAGGGGATGAAAAACTGTTTTTT. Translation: CASSPGQGRGDEKLFF.